This T cell receptor (beta chain) originates from a study of T cells in localized non-small cell lung cancer. Study outcomes and limitations: Across samples, adjacent lung featured a median roughly 56 of the top 100 tumor clones. Increased T cell density in blood showed an association with longer overall survival.

Remarks on this clone: Its matching antigen is unknown.

Sequenced by immunoSEQ multiplex PCR; TCRdb stores in-frame clones only, minus some. The sample holds about 52,000 clones, approximately 86% seen once. Germline V gene data show CDR1 as SGHKS and CDR2 as YYEKEE (reference sequence). The CDR3 sequence is 16 residues long. The junction had 6 bases not matched to a gene; V was cut back by 4 bases and J by 6 bases. Here the sequenced sample was PBMCs, taken before any cancer treatment. This sequence joins TRBV5-5 and TRBJ1-6; 11 bases are a match to TRBD1. The TCR originated in a female donor with stage II lung adenocarcinoma. The CDR3 sequence: CASSPSGTGGNSPLHF. The CDR3 nucleotides are TGTGCCAGCAGCCCCTCGGGGACAGGGGGTAATTCACCCCTCCACTTT.